Listed here are 22 T cell receptor beta chains from one sample, sequenced in a study of cytomegalovirus exposure and HLA in healthy donors. This PCR relied on a set of 60 Vbeta primers and 13 Jbeta primers. Clones were sequenced by immunoSEQ multiplex PCR, and TCRdb holds only the in-frame ones, with some missing. This table has around 150,000 clones, approximately 10% appearing once. The sequencing input was PBMCs. Receptor source: a woman between 35 and 50 years old in good health and CMV-seropositive.

The chain is built from TRBV7-6 and TRBJ2-2; possibly TRBD2 for D (5 bases). This CDR3 spans 15 amino acids. V lost 5 bases and J 6 bases, leaving 16 bases between the germline ends. The germline V gene has CDR1 SGHVS and CDR2 FNYEAQ. The CDR3 nucleotides are TGTGCCAGCAGCCCGGCGGGCTTAGCGCCCGGGGAGCTGTTTTTT. It translates to CASSPAGLAPGELFF. The variable domain in full, with the rest retrieved from reference TRBV7-6 and TRBJ2-2, is GAGVSQSPRYKVTKRGQDVALRCDPISGHVSLYWYRQALGQGPEFLTYFNYEAQQDKSGLPNDRFSAERPEGSISTLTIQRTEQRDSAMYRCASSPAGLAPGELFFGEGSRLTVL.

The chain has TRBV7-8 and TRBJ1-2; D is unclear. Looked up from germline, CDR1 is SGHVS and CDR2 is FQNEAQ. V dropped 1 base and J dropped 1 base, with 7 bases sitting between them. There are 14 residues in the CDR3. The CDR3 DNA sequence: TGTGCCAGCAGCTTAGGAGCCATTAACTATGGCTACACCTTC. It yields the protein CASSLGAINYGYTF.

The chain uses TRBV5-1 and TRBJ2-1; D is perhaps TRBD2 (5 bases). CDR1 is SGHRS and CDR2 is YFSETQ in the germline V gene. The CDR3 contains 14 residues. Trimming removed 4 bases from V and 4 bases from J, with 12 bases in between. This CDR3 is CASSPADFYNEQFF. CDR3 sequence (DNA): TGCGCCAGCAGCCCGGCGGACTTTTACAATGAGCAGTTCTTC.

The gene calls are TRBV5-8 and TRBJ1-2, with 8 bases aligning to TRBD1. Germline lookup yields CDR1 SGHTS and CDR2 YDEGEE. J was trimmed by 3 bases and V by 1 base; bases with no gene match: 5. The CDR3 has 15 amino acids. CDR3 coding DNA: TGTGCCAGCAGCTTGTTTCAGGGGGCATACTATGGCTACACCTTC. Amino acids: CASSLFQGAYYGYTF.

The J gene is TRBJ2-1, the V gene TRBV18, with D unclear. The CDR3 has 12 amino acids. Trimming stripped 2 bases from V and 8 bases from J, with 7 bases between. Germline CDR1 and CDR2: KGHSH and LQKENI. The CDR3 region is CASSPLIDEQFF. CDR3 in DNA: TGTGCCAGCTCACCATTAATCGATGAGCAGTTCTTC.

The CDR3 region has the DNA TGCGCCAGCAGTTATTCCAGTCGGAACACCGGGGAGCTGTTTTTT. Translation: CASSYSSRNTGELFF. The gene calls are TRBV10-1 and TRBJ2-2; unclear D gene. The length of the CDR3 is 15 residues. With 5 bases removed from V and 1 base from J, the gap between germline ends came to 11 bases. The germline V gene encodes CDR1 WNHNN and CDR2 SYGVQD (reference sequence).

This sequence joins TRBV2 and TRBJ1-6; 9 nucleotides match TRBD1. Germline CDR1 reads SNHLY; CDR2 reads FYNNEI. With V trimmed by 2 bases and J by 9 bases, 5 bases remained unmatched. The CDR3 is 15 amino acids. The CDR3 bases are TGTGCCAGCAGTGAAATGGGACAGGGATCTTCACCCCTCCACTTT. Protein: CASSEMGQGSSPLHF.

The rearrangement joins TRBV15 to TRBJ2-3; possibly TRBD2 for D (6 bases). Germline CDR1 is LNHNV and CDR2 is YYDKDF (reference sequence). The CDR3 consists of 18 residues. V dropped 0 bases and J dropped 1 base, with 17 bases sitting between them. CDR3 sequence reads: CATSRDQRGTARTDTQYF. For the CDR3, the DNA is TGTGCCACCAGCAGAGACCAACGCGGGACCGCCCGCACAGATACGCAGTATTTT. The full variable domain, completed using reference TRBV15 and TRBJ2-3, is DAMVIQNPRYQVTQFGKPVTLSCSQTLNHNVMYWYQQKSSQAPKLLFHYYDKDFNNEADTPDNFQSRRPNTSFCFLDIRSPGLGDTAMYLCATSRDQRGTARTDTQYFGPGTRLTVL.

The rearrangement uses TRBV5-1 and TRBJ2-1, with 12 nucleotides matching TRBD2. Germline trimming cut 1 base from V and 7 bases from J; bases unmatched to any gene: 12. Germline CDR1 is SGHRS and CDR2 is YFSETQ. The CDR3 covers 18 residues. CDR3 sequence reads: CASSLRLAGAEGWNEQFF. The CDR3 DNA reads as TGCGCCAGCAGCTTGCGACTAGCGGGGGCCGAAGGCTGGAATGAGCAGTTCTTC. Together with reference TRBV5-1 and TRBJ2-1, the CDR3 gives the full variable domain: KAGVTQTPRYLIKTRGQQVTLSCSPISGHRSVSWYQQTPGQGLQFLFEYFSETQRNKGNFPGRFSGRQFSNSRSEMNVSTLELGDSALYLCASSLRLAGAEGWNEQFFGPGTRLTVL.

This clone was seen more than once but under ten times. The chain couples TRBV9 to TRBJ1-6, with D unresolved. Germline V CDR1 and CDR2: SGDLS, YYNGEE. V lost 1 base, J lost 6 bases, and 8 bases lay in between. The CDR3 contains 14 residues. The CDR3 loop is CASSVLDFNSPLHF. In DNA, the CDR3 is TGTGCCAGCAGCGTATTAGACTTTAATTCACCCCTCCACTTT.

The rearrangement joins TRBV11-1 to TRBJ2-5, with 8 bases fitting TRBD2. The trim removed 5 bases at V and 1 base at J, leaving 9 bases unmatched. There are 16 residues in the CDR3. Germline assignment: CDR1 SGHAT and CDR2 FQDESV (reference sequence). The CDR3 loop reads CASSRQRGTIQETQYF. The CDR3 bases are TGTGCCAGCAGCCGCCAGCGGGGGACTATCCAAGAGACCCAGTACTTC.

This clone has just a few counts. The rearrangement links TRBV9 to TRBJ1-1; 7 bases match TRBD1. The CDR3 contains 15 residues. Trimming removed 0 bases from V and 0 bases from J; junction bases left unmatched: 2. Germline-derived CDR1 and CDR2 are SGDLS and YYNGEE. CDR3 amino acids: CASSVAQGVNTEAFF. As DNA, the CDR3 is TGTGCCAGCAGCGTAGCCCAGGGGGTGAACACTGAAGCTTTCTTT.

V gene TRBV18 combines with J gene TRBJ1-1; 7 bases fit TRBD1. V was pared by 3 bases and J by 0 bases, with 7 bases of the junction left unmatched. Germline values: CDR1 KGHSH, CDR2 LQKENI. The CDR3 sequence is 16 residues long. In DNA form, the CDR3 reads TGTGCCAGCTCACCGCAATCGGGACAGATGAACACTGAAGCTTTCTTT. It encodes CASSPQSGQMNTEAFF.

This sequence joins TRBV6-4 and TRBJ1-1, with TRBD1 identical over 8 bases. The germline CDR1 and CDR2 sequences are MRHNA and SNTAGT. There are 14 residues in the CDR3. J lost 2 bases, V lost 9 bases, and 8 bases had no gene match. CDR3 sequence: CASKQGGGNTEAFF. Here the CDR3 DNA reads TGTGCCAGTAAACAGGGGGGTGGTAACACTGAAGCTTTCTTT.

This clone has a handful of counts. The CDR3 sequence is CASSIGLAGAWGELFF. The CDR3 DNA sequence: TGTGCCAGTAGTATTGGACTAGCGGGCGCGTGGGGGGAGCTGTTTTTT. V gene TRBV19 combines with J gene TRBJ2-2; TRBD2 matches 11 bases. The germline V gene encodes CDR1 LNHDA and CDR2 SQIVND (reference sequence). This CDR3 region has 16 residues. Trimming at V came to 3 bases and at J to 8 bases, leaving 8 bases not matched to a gene.

This rearrangement joins TRBV7-2 to TRBJ2-4, with 7 nucleotides matching TRBD1. The length of the CDR3 is 12 residues. J gave up 9 bases and V 1 base, and 0 bases lay outside the gene matches. Germline V gene data show CDR1 as SGHTA and CDR2 as FQGNSA. The CDR3 loop reads CASSLDRGIQYF. CDR3 DNA sequence: TGTGCCAGCAGCTTAGACAGGGGCATTCAGTACTTC.

This sequence joins TRBV13 and TRBJ1-2, with 7 positions matching TRBD1. The CDR3 extends over 18 amino acids. With V trimmed by 3 bases and J by 7 bases, 20 bases remained unmatched. Per germline, CDR1 PRHDT and CDR2 FYEKMQ (reference sequence). CDR3 amino acids: CASSFAGGQIPPAAGYTF. The CDR3 region has the DNA TGTGCCAGCAGCTTTGCGGGGGGACAGATCCCACCTGCGGCTGGCTACACCTTC.

J is TRBJ2-7 and V is TRBV19; perhaps TRBD2 as D (5 bases). Germline-derived CDR1 and CDR2 are LNHDA and SQIVND (reference sequence). This CDR3 spans 14 amino acids. Trimming removed 3 bases from V and 4 bases from J, with 13 bases in between. The CDR3 spells CASSILPGNYEQYF. The DNA of the CDR3 is TGTGCCAGTAGTATTCTGCCGGGGAATTACGAGCAGTACTTC.

The rearrangement uses TRBV2 and TRBJ2-7, with a tentative D call TRBD1 (6 bases). CDR3 length: 13 residues. With 7 bases removed from V and 0 bases from J, the gap between germline ends came to 10 bases. From germline, CDR1 is SNHLY and CDR2 FYNNEI. The CDR3, as DNA: TGTGCCAGCAAAAGACAGGACTCCTACGAGCAGTACTTC. Its protein is CASKRQDSYEQYF.

V gene TRBV5-1 combines with J gene TRBJ1-1; TRBD1 might be the D (5 bases). Germline V lookup: CDR1 SGHRS, CDR2 YFSETQ. Trimming stripped 2 bases from V and 8 bases from J, with 10 bases between. This CDR3 is 12 amino acids long. In DNA form, the CDR3 reads TGCGCCAGCAGCTTCCAGGGTACCGAAGCTTTCTTT. Its protein is CASSFQGTEAFF.

The chain links TRBV7-6 to TRBJ1-1; tentative D call: TRBD1 (6 bases). V was shortened by 4 bases and J by 4 bases, with 10 bases between the two germline ends. The CDR3 has 13 amino acids. Germline assignment: CDR1 SGHVS and CDR2 FNYEAQ. The DNA for the CDR3 is TGTGCCAGCAGCTGGGGGCTCGGCACTGAAGCTTTCTTT. It specifies CASSWGLGTEAFF.

The chain couples TRBV4-2 to TRBJ2-1; 7 nucleotides align to TRBD1. Germline loops: CDR1 LGHNA, CDR2 YNFKEQ. The trim removed 2 bases at V and 8 bases at J, leaving 6 bases unmatched. The CDR3 is 14 residues long. CDR3 sequence reads: CASSQQEGADEQFF. DNA for the CDR3: TGTGCCAGCAGCCAACAAGAGGGGGCAGATGAGCAGTTCTTC.